Sequencing of this T cell receptor (beta chain) was carried out in a study of cytomegalovirus exposure and HLA in healthy donors. Researchers ran the PCR with 60 Vbeta and 13 Jbeta primers. Using immunoSEQ multiplex PCR, the repertoire was profiled, and TCRdb retains in-frame clones only, with some absent. The sample holds about 160,000 clones, approximately 78% seen once. Trimming cost V 5 bases and J 6 bases; bases outside gene matches: 9. This CDR3 is 16 amino acids long. Germline values: CDR1 KGHSH, CDR2 LQKENI. Every donor was a healthy person donating bone marrow. The origin of this receptor is a woman in her twenties or thirties in good health and CMV-seropositive. The source material was PBMCs. The chain links TRBV18 to TRBJ2-1; 11 bases line up with TRBD2. Written as DNA, the CDR3 is TGTGCCAGCTCATCGCTTACTAGCGGGGGCTCCAATGAGCAGTTCTTC. This sequence encodes CASSSLTSGGSNEQFF.